This T cell receptor beta chain was captured by sequencing in a study of PD-1 blockade in classical Hodgkin lymphoma. Study-wide results and caveats: Repertoire difference causes, possibly disease activity or prior therapy, remain undefined. Those achieving complete response showed baseline diversity like newly diagnosed patients.

Germline V gives CDR1 SGHRS, CDR2 YFSETQ. The CDR3 runs to 15 residues. Germline trimming cut 4 bases from V and 3 bases from J; bases unmatched to any gene: 6. Generated by immunoSEQ multiplex PCR, the TCRdb table keeps only in-frame clones and is missing some. Of over 15,000 clones in the sample, over 80% were seen once. With respect to this clone: Antigen specificity is unknown.

Following autologous stem cell transplantation, relapse occurred in every patient, and exposure to brentuximab vedotin varied. The best responses consisted of complete response, partial response or progressive disease. Source: peripheral blood mononuclear cells (PBMCs), taken before the second cycle of nivolumab. The TCR comes from a human donor with classical Hodgkin lymphoma. The chain links TRBV5-1 to TRBJ2-7, with 11 bases fitting TRBD1. The CDR3 region has the DNA TGCGCCAGCAGCCCCACCGGGACAGGGGGCTACGAGCAGTACTTC. It translates to CASSPTGTGGYEQYF.